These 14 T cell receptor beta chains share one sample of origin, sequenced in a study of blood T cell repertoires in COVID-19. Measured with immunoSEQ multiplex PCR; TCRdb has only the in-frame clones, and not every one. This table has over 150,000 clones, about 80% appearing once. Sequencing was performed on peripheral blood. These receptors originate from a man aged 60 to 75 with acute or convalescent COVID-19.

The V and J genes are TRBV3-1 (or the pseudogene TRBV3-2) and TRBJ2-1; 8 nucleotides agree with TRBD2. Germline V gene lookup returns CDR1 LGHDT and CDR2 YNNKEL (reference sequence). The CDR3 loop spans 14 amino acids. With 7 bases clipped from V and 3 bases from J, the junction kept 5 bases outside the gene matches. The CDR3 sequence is CASTGGADYNEQFF. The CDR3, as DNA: TGTGCCAGCACCGGGGGGGCCGACTACAATGAGCAGTTCTTC.

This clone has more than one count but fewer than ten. CDR3: CSVGRQYEQYF. DNA of the CDR3: TGCAGCGTTGGGAGACAGTACGAGCAGTACTTC. The chain links TRBV29-1 to TRBJ2-7, with a weak D call TRBD1 (5 bases). Germline V gene data show CDR1 as SQVTM and CDR2 as ANQGSEA. Trimming pared 4 bases from V and 4 bases from J, leaving 8 bases between. The CDR3 is made up of 11 amino acids.

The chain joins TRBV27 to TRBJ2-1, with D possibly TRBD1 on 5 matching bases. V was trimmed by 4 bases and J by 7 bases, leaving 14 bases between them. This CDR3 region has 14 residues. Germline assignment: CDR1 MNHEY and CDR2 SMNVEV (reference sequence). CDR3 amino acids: CASSYSQGRNEQFF. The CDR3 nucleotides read TGTGCCAGCAGTTACAGCCAGGGTAGGAATGAGCAGTTCTTC.

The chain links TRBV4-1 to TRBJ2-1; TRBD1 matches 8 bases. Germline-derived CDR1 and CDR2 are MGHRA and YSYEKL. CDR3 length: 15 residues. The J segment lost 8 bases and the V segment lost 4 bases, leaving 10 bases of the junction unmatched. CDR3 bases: TGCGCCAGCAGCCGACTCGGACAGGGTGGCGATGAGCAGTTCTTC. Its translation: CASSRLGQGGDEQFF.

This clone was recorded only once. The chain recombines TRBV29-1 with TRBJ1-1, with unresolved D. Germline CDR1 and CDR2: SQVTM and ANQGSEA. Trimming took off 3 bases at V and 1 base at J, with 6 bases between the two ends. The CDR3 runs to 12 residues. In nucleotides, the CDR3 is TGCAGCGTTGATCTATGGAACACTGAAGCTTTCTTT. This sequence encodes CSVDLWNTEAFF.

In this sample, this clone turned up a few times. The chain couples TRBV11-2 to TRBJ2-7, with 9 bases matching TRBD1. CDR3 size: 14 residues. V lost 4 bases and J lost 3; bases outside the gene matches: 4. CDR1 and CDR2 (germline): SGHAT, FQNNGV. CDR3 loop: CASSSRDRDYEQYF. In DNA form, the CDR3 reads TGTGCCAGCAGCTCCCGGGACAGGGACTACGAGCAGTACTTC.

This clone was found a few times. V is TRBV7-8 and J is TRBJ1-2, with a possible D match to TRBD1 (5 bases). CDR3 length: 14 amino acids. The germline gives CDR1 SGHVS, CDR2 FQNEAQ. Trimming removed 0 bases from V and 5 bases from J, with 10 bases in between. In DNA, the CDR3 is TGTGCCAGCAGCTTAGCGGTAGGGACTTATGGCTACACCTTC. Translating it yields CASSLAVGTYGYTF.

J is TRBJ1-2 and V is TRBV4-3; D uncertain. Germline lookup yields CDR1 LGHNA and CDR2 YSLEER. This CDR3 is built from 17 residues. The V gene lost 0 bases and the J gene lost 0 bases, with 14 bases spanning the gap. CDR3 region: CASSQDSKALANYGYTF. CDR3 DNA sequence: TGCGCCAGCAGCCAAGATAGTAAAGCATTAGCTAACTATGGCTACACCTTC.

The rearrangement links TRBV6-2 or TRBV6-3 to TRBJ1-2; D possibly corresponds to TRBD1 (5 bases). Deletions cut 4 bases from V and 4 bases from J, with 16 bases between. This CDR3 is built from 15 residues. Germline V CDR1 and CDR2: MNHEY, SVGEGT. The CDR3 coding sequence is TGTGCCAGCAGTTTGCCCGGGACTGCTCTCTATGGCTACACCTTC. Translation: CASSLPGTALYGYTF.

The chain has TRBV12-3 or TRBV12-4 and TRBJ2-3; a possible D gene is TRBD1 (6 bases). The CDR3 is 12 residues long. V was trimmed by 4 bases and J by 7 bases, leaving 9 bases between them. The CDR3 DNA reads TGTGCCAGCAGTTCGGACAGACATACGCAGTATTTT. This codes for CASSSDRHTQYF.

The CDR3 DNA is TGTGCCAGCCAGGAGCAGGGTGGAATGGGTGAAGCTTTCTTT. Translating gives CASQEQGGMGEAFF. The chain couples TRBV6-5 to TRBJ1-1; a weak D match, TRBD1 (5 bases). Germline CDR1 is MNHEY and CDR2 is SVGAGI. Trimming shortened V by 8 bases and J by 7 bases, and 20 bases separated the two germline ends. The CDR3 spans 14 residues.

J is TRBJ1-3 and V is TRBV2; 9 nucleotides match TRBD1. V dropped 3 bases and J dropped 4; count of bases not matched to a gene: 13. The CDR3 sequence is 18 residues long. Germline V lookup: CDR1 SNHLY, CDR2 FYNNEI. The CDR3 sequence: CASSDGWDRVLSGNTIYF. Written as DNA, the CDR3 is TGTGCCAGCAGTGACGGTTGGGACAGGGTTCTCAGCGGAAACACCATATATTTT.

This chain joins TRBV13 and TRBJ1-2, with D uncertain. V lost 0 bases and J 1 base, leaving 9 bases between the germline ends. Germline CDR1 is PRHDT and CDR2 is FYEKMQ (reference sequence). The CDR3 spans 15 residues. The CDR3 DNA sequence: TGTGCCAGCAGCTTAGGCAGTAGCCTTAACTATGGCTACACCTTC. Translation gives CASSLGSSLNYGYTF.

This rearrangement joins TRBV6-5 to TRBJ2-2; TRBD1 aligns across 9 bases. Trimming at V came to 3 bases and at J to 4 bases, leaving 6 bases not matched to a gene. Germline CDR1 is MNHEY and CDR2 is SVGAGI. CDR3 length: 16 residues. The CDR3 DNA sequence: TGTGCCAGCAGTTATGATGAGACAGGGGGCACCGGGGAGCTGTTTTTT. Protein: CASSYDETGGTGELFF.